The present TCR beta chain was sequenced within a study of T cells in Graves' hyperthyroidism and ophthalmopathy. TCR beta CDR3 sequences were amplified from RNA transcripts. TCR CDR3 underwent first-round RT-PCR with the HTBI primer set. TCRdb reprocessed the multiplex PCR reads via MiXCR and lists one record per CDR3 protein. The top ten clones hold around an eighth of a sample with around 440,000 distinct CDR3 sequences, around 14% of them seen once. Trimming cost V 8 bases and J 3 bases; bases outside gene matches: 10. The CDR3 extends over 15 amino acids. This clonotype originated in a woman aged 18-29 years with Graves' hyperthyroidism. Sequences were obtained from blood. V and J are TRBV12-3 or TRBV12-4 and TRBJ2-5; 9 nucleotides line up with TRBD2. For the CDR3, the DNA is TGTGCCAGCGACTGGCGGGGGGGCCCTAAAGAGACCCAGTACTTC. Translating it yields CASDWRGGPKETQYF.